This TCR beta chain comes out of a study of OX40 agonist ivuxolimab in advanced cancers. Study at large: At 82.7% male, the cohort had a mean age of about 55 years, ranging from roughly 20 to 80.

The CDR3 runs 16 residues. The V end lost 4 bases, the J end lost 4 bases, and 20 bases lay between the germline ends. Germline V gene sequence: CDR1 KGHSH, CDR2 LQKENI. Profiled with immunoSEQ multiplex PCR; TCRdb holds only in-frame clones, not every one. The table shows about 73,000 clones, with over 80% occurring only once. The material sequenced was CD4+ or CD8+ T cells sorted from blood, taken in a trial of the OX40 agonist ivuxolimab. The chain carries TRBV18 and TRBJ2-7, with D perhaps matching TRBD1 (6 bases). The origin of this receptor is an adult with an advanced solid tumor such as melanoma, head and neck, liver or kidney cancer. This CDR3 is CASSREPQGLWYEQYF. The CDR3, as DNA: TGTGCCAGCTCACGGGAACCCCAGGGGCTTTGGTACGAGCAGTACTTC.